This is a list of T cell receptor beta chains from one sample in a study of shared clonotypes between healthy human individuals. TCRdb keeps only in-frame clones here, not all; method: immunoSEQ multiplex PCR. The sample consists of some 700,000 clones, about 90% of them appearing once. The sequenced sample was memory CD8+ T cells from PBMCs. The receptors were sampled from a man between 18 and 29 years old in good health. Some clones in this sample may be carry-over from other donors' samples. Both conserved end residues are part of each CDR3. Fields, in order: J gene, V gene, D gene, clone size, CDR3 DNA, CDR3 protein. D genes are given only for firm matches. Size is omitted from some rows. Given values are once, few, many or a class for expanded clones.

>TRBJ1-1|TRBV27|-|-
TGTGCCAGCAGTTCCAGGAGATTTAATGAAGCTTTCTTT
CASSSRRFNEAFF
>TRBJ2-3|TRBV28|-|-
TGTGCCAGCAGTTTACAAAATCCCACAGATACGCAGTATTTT
CASSLQNPTDTQYF
>TRBJ2-7|TRBV13|TRBD2|-
TGTGCCAGCAGCTTAGGAAGAGGCGGGAGGACCAACGAGCAGTACTTC
CASSLGRGGRTNEQYF
>TRBJ2-7|TRBV28|-|-
TGTGCCAGCAGGCCACCGGGACCAACCTACGAGCAGTACTTC
CASRPPGPTYEQYF
>TRBJ1-2|TRBV5-6|TRBD1|-
TGTGCCAGCAGCTTAATTGGGACAGGCTTCTATGGCTACACCTTC
CASSLIGTGFYGYTF
>TRBJ1-1|TRBV5-1|TRBD1|-
TGCGCCAGCAACCGGATGGCGACAGGGAGCACTGAAGCTTTCTTT
CASNRMATGSTEAFF
>TRBJ2-4|TRBV9|-|-
TGTGCCAGCAGCGTAGGCGGGGGCACAGACATTCAGTACTTC
CASSVGGGTDIQYF
>TRBJ1-1|TRBV6-5|-|-
TGTGCCAGCAGTTACGGGGAAACGTACATGAACACTGAAGCTTTCTTT
CASSYGETYMNTEAFF
>TRBJ2-7|TRBV9|-|once
TGTGCCAGCAGCGTAGGGGGAGACTACGAGCAGTACTTC
CASSVGGDYEQYF
>TRBJ2-1|TRBV4-1|-|-
TGCGCCAGCAGCCCACCCCTCGGTGAGCAGTTCTTC
CASSPPLGEQFF
>TRBJ2-1|TRBV6-5|-|-
TGTGCCAGCAGTTACTCTAGGGGACCTTACAATGAGCAGTTCTTC
CASSYSRGPYNEQFF
>TRBJ1-2|TRBV28|TRBD1|-
TGTGCCAGCAGCGGCGGGACAGTCGATAACTATGGCTACACCTTC
CASSGGTVDNYGYTF
>TRBJ2-7|TRBV7-9|-|-
TGTGCCAGCAGCTTAGTCGTCAGCTCCTACGAGCAGTACTTC
CASSLVVSSYEQYF
>TRBJ1-5|TRBV7-8|TRBD1|-
TGTGCCAGCAGCTTAGTTTCAACAGGGGTGTGGGGTCAGCCCCAGCATTTT
CASSLVSTGVWGQPQHF
>TRBJ1-5|TRBV9|TRBD1|-
TGTGCCAGCAGCCCGGACAGGGGGCCCTCCAATCAGCCCCAGCATTTT
CASSPDRGPSNQPQHF
>TRBJ2-3|TRBV9|-|once
TGTGCCAGCAGCGTAGAGGTGGGAGTGGCAGATACGCAGTATTTT
CASSVEVGVADTQYF
>TRBJ1-1|TRBV5-1|-|-
TGCGCCAGCAGCTTGGCGCGGGGGGTAAAGACTGAAGCTTTCTTT
CASSLARGVKTEAFF
>TRBJ2-7|TRBV27|TRBD1|-
TGTGCCAGCAGTTTTATGCCGGGACAGGCTCCCTACGAGCAGTACTTC
CASSFMPGQAPYEQYF
>TRBJ1-2|TRBV19|-|-
TGTGCCAGTAGCCCTGGTATCGAGGGCTACACCTTC
CASSPGIEGYTF
>TRBJ1-1|TRBV28|-|-
TGTGCCAGCAGCATTAGCAAATTGAACACTGAAGCTTTCTTT
CASSISKLNTEAFF
>TRBJ1-1|TRBV6-5|-|-
TGTGCCAGCAGCCTCTTACAGAACACTGAAGCTTTCTTT
CASSLLQNTEAFF
>TRBJ2-7|TRBV13|-|-
TGTGCCAGCGGAACTCGTTCCTACGAGCAGTACTTC
CASGTRSYEQYF
>TRBJ1-1|TRBV2|TRBD1|-
TGTGCCAGCAGTGATGGCCAGGGGGCCACTGAAGCTTTCTTT
CASSDGQGATEAFF